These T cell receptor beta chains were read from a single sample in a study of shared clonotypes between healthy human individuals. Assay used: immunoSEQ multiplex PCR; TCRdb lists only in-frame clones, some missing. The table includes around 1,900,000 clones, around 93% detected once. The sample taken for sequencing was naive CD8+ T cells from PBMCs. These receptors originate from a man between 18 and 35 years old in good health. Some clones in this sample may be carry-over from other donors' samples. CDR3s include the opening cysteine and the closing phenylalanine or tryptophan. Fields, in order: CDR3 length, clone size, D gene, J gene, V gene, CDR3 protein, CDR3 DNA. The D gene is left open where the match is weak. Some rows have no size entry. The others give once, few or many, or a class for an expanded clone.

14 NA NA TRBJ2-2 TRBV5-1 CASSPRIVAGELFF TGCGCCAGCAGCCCCCGGATAGTCGCCGGGGAGCTGTTTTTT
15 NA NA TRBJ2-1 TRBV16 CASSQSESSYNEQFF TGTGCCAGCAGCCAATCAGAAAGCTCCTACAATGAGCAGTTCTTC
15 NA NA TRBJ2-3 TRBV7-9 CASSRPGLSTDTQYF TGTGCCAGCAGCCGCCCGGGACTTAGCACAGATACGCAGTATTTT
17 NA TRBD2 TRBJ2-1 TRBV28 CASRQRLAGGAYNEQFF TGTGCCAGCAGGCAAAGACTAGCGGGAGGGGCCTACAATGAGCAGTTCTTC
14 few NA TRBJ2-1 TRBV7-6 CASSQRTGYNEQFF TGTGCCAGCAGCCAAAGGACGGGGTACAATGAGCAGTTCTTC
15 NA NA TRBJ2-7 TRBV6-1 CASSFRDAKIYEQYF TGTGCCAGCAGTTTCCGGGACGCAAAGATCTACGAGCAGTACTTC
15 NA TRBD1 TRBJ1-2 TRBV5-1 CASSLWTGGNYGYTF TGCGCCAGCAGCCTCTGGACAGGGGGCAACTATGGCTACACCTTC
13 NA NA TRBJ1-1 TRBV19 CASSKAGNTEAFF TGTGCCAGTAGTAAGGCGGGTAACACTGAAGCTTTCTTT
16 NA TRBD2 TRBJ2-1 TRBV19 CASSMVGLAGRNEQFF TGTGCCAGTAGTATGGTTGGCCTAGCGGGTCGTAATGAGCAGTTCTTC
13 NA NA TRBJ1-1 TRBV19 CASSIIGATEAFF TGTGCCAGTAGTATAATAGGGGCCACTGAAGCTTTCTTT
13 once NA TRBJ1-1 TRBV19 CASSINRNTEAFF TGTGCCAGTAGTATAAACAGGAACACTGAAGCTTTCTTT
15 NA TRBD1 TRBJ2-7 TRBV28 CASSTSRDREQEQYF TGTGCCAGCAGCACTTCACGAGACAGGGAGCAAGAGCAGTACTTC
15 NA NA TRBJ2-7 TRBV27 CASRRLRGSDYEQYF TGTGCCAGCAGACGACTTCGGGGGAGCGACTACGAGCAGTACTTC
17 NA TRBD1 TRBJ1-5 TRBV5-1 CASSLDPGTGGPQPQHF TGCGCCAGCAGCTTGGACCCCGGGACAGGGGGCCCTCAGCCCCAGCATTTT
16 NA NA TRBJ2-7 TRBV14 CASSQKGWGPSYEQYF TGTGCCAGCAGCCAAAAAGGGTGGGGGCCCTCCTACGAGCAGTACTTC
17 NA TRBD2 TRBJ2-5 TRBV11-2 CASSQITSGRYQETQYF TGTGCCAGCAGCCAAATTACTAGCGGGCGGTACCAAGAGACCCAGTACTTC
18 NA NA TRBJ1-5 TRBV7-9 CASSPPRTRVLSNQPQHF TGTGCCAGCAGCCCGCCCCGGACCCGCGTGCTAAGCAATCAGCCCCAGCATTTT
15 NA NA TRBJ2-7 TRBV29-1 CSVIGIVGLSHEQYF TGCAGCGTTATAGGAATCGTCGGCCTAAGCCACGAGCAGTACTTC
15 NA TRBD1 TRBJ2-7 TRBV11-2 CASSPRTGEFYEQYF TGTGCCAGCAGCCCCCGGACAGGGGAATTCTACGAGCAGTACTTC
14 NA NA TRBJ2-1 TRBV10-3 CAISGWPDYNEQFF TGTGCCATCAGTGGATGGCCGGACTACAATGAGCAGTTCTTC
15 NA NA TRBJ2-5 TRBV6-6 CASSYLDRSQETQYF TGTGCCAGCAGTTACCTAGACAGAAGCCAAGAGACCCAGTACTTC
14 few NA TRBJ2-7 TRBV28 CASRRPGQSYEQYF TGTGCCAGCAGAAGACCAGGACAATCCTACGAGCAGTACTTC
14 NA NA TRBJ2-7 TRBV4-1 CASSPNSGAYEQYF TGCGCCAGCAGTCCCAATAGCGGAGCCTACGAGCAGTACTTC
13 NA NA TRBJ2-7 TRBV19 CASSLTRVYEQYF TGTGCCAGTAGTTTAACCAGGGTCTACGAGCAGTACTTC
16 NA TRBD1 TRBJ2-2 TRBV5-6 CASSSPGQGASGELFF TGTGCCAGCAGCTCCCCGGGACAGGGGGCTTCTGGGGAGCTGTTTTTT
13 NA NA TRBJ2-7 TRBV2 CASSPRFAYEQYF TGTGCCAGCAGCCCCCGTTTTGCCTACGAGCAGTACTTC
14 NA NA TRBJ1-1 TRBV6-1 CASSDGHRNTEAFF TGTGCCAGCAGTGACGGACACAGAAACACTGAAGCTTTCTTT
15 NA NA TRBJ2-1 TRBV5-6 CASSLPGEDYNEQFF TGTGCCAGCAGCTTACCAGGGGAGGACTACAATGAGCAGTTCTTC
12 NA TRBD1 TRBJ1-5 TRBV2 CASGQGGQPQHF TGTGCCAGTGGACAGGGTGGGCAGCCCCAGCATTTT
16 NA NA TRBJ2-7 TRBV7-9 CASSFPVGGAEGEQYF TGTGCCAGCAGCTTCCCAGTTGGGGGCGCTGAGGGCGAGCAGTACTTC